This TCR beta chain is drawn from a study of OX40 agonist ivuxolimab in advanced cancers. Across the whole study: Past anti-PD-1, anti-PD-L1 or anti-CTLA-4 therapy was accepted, and 40% had received some. Partial responses occurred in Three dose-escalation patients, one with hepatocellular carcinoma and two with cutaneous melanoma. Study outcomes and limitations: Among some nonresponders, normalized T-cell clonal expansion was also low.

For this clone: As yet, its antigen is unknown.

The CDR3 is 16 amino acids. Germline V lookup: CDR1 GTSNPN, CDR2 SVGIG (reference sequence). V lost 3 bases, J lost 9 bases, and 10 bases stayed unmatched. TCRdb's table, derived via immunoSEQ multiplex PCR, lists solely in-frame clones and lacks some. This repertoire shows fewer than 65,000 clones, 70% to 85% found once; its top ten account for under 4%. This chain joins TRBV30 and TRBJ1-6; 11 nucleotides align to TRBD1. Here the sequenced sample was CD4+ or CD8+ T cells sorted from blood, taken in a trial of the OX40 agonist ivuxolimab. This TCR was recovered from an adult with an advanced solid tumor such as melanoma, head and neck, liver or kidney cancer. CDR3 in amino acids: CAWRARTGGRSSPLHF. The CDR3 DNA is TGTGCCTGGAGGGCCCGGACAGGGGGCCGTAGTTCACCCCTCCACTTT.